This entry concerns a single T cell receptor (beta chain). This sample is drawn from a study of blood T cell repertoires in COVID-19. The wider study: The origin of the acute and convalescent COVID-19 samples was the United States, Italy and Spain. T cells, B-cell-depleted T cells, or PBMCs supplied cDNA or gDNA.

This CDR3 is 15 amino acids long. The V gene's germline CDR1 is KGHDR and CDR2 SFDVKD. V gave up 4 bases and J gave up 2 bases; unmatched junction bases: 5. In the authors' workflow: Estimation of nucleated cell counts was performed using reference gene primer amplification. Only in-frame clones appear in the TCRdb table, and some are missing; sequencing was by immunoSEQ multiplex PCR. That table supplies the V and J calls and clone size; D and trimming were determined from the DNA. This sample has 200,000 to 300,000 clones; 85% to 90% occur once, and the top ten carry around 5.1%. This clonotype was sampled from a woman aged 55-75 years with COVID-19, enrolled during active disease. The sequencing sample was made of peripheral blood. The chain is built from TRBV24-1 and TRBJ2-7, with 9 positions matching TRBD1. For the CDR3, the DNA is TGTGCCACCAGTGACTCGGGACAGGGCCCCTACGAGCAGTACTTC. This sequence encodes CATSDSGQGPYEQYF.